This is a list of T cell receptor beta chains from one sample in a study of T-cell reconstitution after alpha-beta-depleted transplantation in children. In TCRdb, the PCR reads were re-called with MiXCR into one record per CDR3 protein. The sample comprises 600,000 to 700,000 distinct CDR3 sequences, around 13% of which are singletons, and 0.79% rests with the top ten. Sequences were derived from PBMCs, sampled before TCRalphabeta/CD19-depleted stem cell transplant. These receptors all come from a girl aged 2 to 10 with congenital amegakaryocytic thrombocytopenia, due to receive a stem cell transplant. CDR3s include the opening cysteine and the closing phenylalanine or tryptophan. Fields, in order: D gene, clone size, J gene, V gene, CDR3 protein, CDR3 DNA. D genes are given only for firm matches. Part of the rows lack a size; the others show once, few, many or a class for expanded clones.

- | many | TRBJ2-3 | TRBV11-2 | CASSSEGTSTDTQYF | TGTGCCAGCAGCTCCGAAGGAACTAGCACAGATACGCAGTATTTT
- | - | TRBJ2-5 | TRBV5-1 | CASSLKGRREETQYF | TGCGCCAGCAGCTTGAAGGGGAGACGGGAAGAGACCCAGTACTTC
- | - | TRBJ2-3 | TRBV27 | CANSLGGTDTQYF | TGTGCCAACAGTTTGGGAGGCACAGATACGCAGTATTTT
- | many | TRBJ2-3 | TRBV20-1 | CSAISGYTDTQYF | TGCAGTGCTATTAGCGGATACACAGATACGCAGTATTTT
- | many | TRBJ2-1 | TRBV29-1 | CSAERLNNEQFF | TGCAGCGCTGAGCGTCTGAACAATGAGCAGTTCTTC
- | many | TRBJ2-5 | TRBV10-3 | CAITSGETQYF | TGTGCCATCACTTCGGGAGAGACCCAGTACTTC
- | - | TRBJ2-1 | TRBV20-1 | CSASPQRLDSYNEQFF | TGCAGTGCTAGCCCCCAGCGCCTAGACTCCTACAATGAGCAGTTCTTC
- | - | TRBJ2-3 | TRBV3-1 | CASSQVVPVRDTDTQYF | TGTGCCAGCAGCCAAGTTGTACCCGTTCGGGACACAGATACGCAGTATTTT
TRBD2 | few | TRBJ2-7 | TRBV7-2 | CASSLVSSGASGEQYF | TGTGCCAGCAGCTTAGTTTCTAGCGGAGCATCGGGGGAGCAGTACTTC
TRBD1 | few | TRBJ1-2 | TRBV15 | CATSSVPGQGAQTNGYTF | TGTGCCACCAGCAGTGTACCGGGACAGGGGGCGCAAACTAATGGCTACACCTTC
- | many | TRBJ2-3 | TRBV20-1 | CSATQNTDTQYF | TGCAGTGCCACACAGAACACAGATACGCAGTATTTT
- | many | TRBJ2-3 | TRBV12-3/TRBV12-4 | CASSFSDYLTDTQYF | TGTGCCAGCAGTTTTTCGGACTACCTCACAGATACGCAGTATTTT
TRBD2 | - | TRBJ2-1 | TRBV9 | CASSPRRESRNEQFF | TGTGCCAGCAGCCCCAGGCGGGAGTCTCGGAATGAGCAGTTCTTC
- | - | TRBJ2-5 | TRBV6-6 | CASSDNLGETQYF | TGTGCCAGCAGCGACAACCTGGGGGAGACCCAGTACTTC